This T cell receptor beta chain was captured in a study of cytomegalovirus exposure and HLA in healthy donors. V was clipped by 0 bases and J by 2 bases, with 7 bases between them. CDR1 and CDR2 (germline): SGHTS, YDEGEE. The CDR3 contains 14 residues. Concerning this clone: The antigen remains unidentified.

Primers included in the PCR were 60 Vbeta and 13 Jbeta primers. The method was immunoSEQ multiplex PCR; TCRdb's version includes in-frame clones alone and lacks a portion of them. The sample carries approximately 110,000 clones, around two thirds recorded once. Study-wide results and caveats: Later on, an analysis showed TCR association rates differing by HLA locus, with DRB1 the most and HLA-C the fewest. When presence/absence was analysed, sequencing depth was taken to be roughly uniform across donors. Analysis performed later found roughly 17,000 TCR beta sequences associated with HLA alleles at 0.05 false discovery rate. In a later analysis, the majority of CMV-associated beta chains seemingly showed HLA restriction.

This sequence originates from a man under 40 in good health and CMV-seropositive. Sequenced input: PBMCs. The chain employs TRBV5-8 and TRBJ2-3; no definite D call. CDR3 DNA sequence: TGTGCCAGCAGCTTGGGGCTTTCCACAGATACGCAGTATTTT. The encoded protein is CASSLGLSTDTQYF.